These 8 T cell receptor beta chains were sequenced from one sample in a study of cytomegalovirus exposure and HLA in healthy donors. 13 Jbeta primers and 60 Vbeta primers were used for the PCR. Sequencing was performed with immunoSEQ multiplex PCR; in TCRdb, only in-frame clones are kept and a portion is missing. This sample yields 210,000 or so clones, of which more than 60% are seen a single time; roughly a sixth belongs to the top ten. The sample taken for sequencing was PBMCs. These receptors originate from a man aged 35-49 years in good health and CMV-seronegative.

This chain joins TRBV19 and TRBJ2-1; 12 bases align to TRBD2. J lost 7 bases, V lost 8 bases, and 9 bases had no gene match. Germline-derived CDR1 and CDR2 are LNHDA and SQIVND (reference sequence). The CDR3 is made up of 15 amino acids. The CDR3 sequence is CASAKTSGSGNEQFF. DNA for the CDR3: TGTGCCAGTGCCAAGACTAGCGGGAGTGGGAATGAGCAGTTCTTC.

This chain connects TRBV28 to TRBJ1-3; D is unresolved. Germline V lookup: CDR1 MDHEN, CDR2 SYDVKM. V lost 6 bases to trimming and J lost 7 bases, with 13 bases between them. This CDR3 has 13 amino acids. The CDR3 reads CASSHQSGNTIYF. The CDR3 bases are TGTGCCAGCAGCCACCAATCGGGGAACACCATATATTTT.

This clone came up once. This chain connects TRBV4-1 to TRBJ2-3; TRBD1 is a possible D gene (5 bases). CDR3 length: 19 amino acids. CDR1 is MGHRA and CDR2 is YSYEKL in the germline V gene. V dropped 1 base and J dropped 1 base, with 21 bases sitting between them. The CDR3: CASSQVAREGTARTDTQYF. The CDR3 region has the DNA TGCGCCAGCAGCCAAGTTGCCAGGGAAGGTACGGCCCGCACAGATACGCAGTATTTT.

The gene calls are TRBV18 and TRBJ1-5; 9 nucleotides agree with TRBD1. CDR1 KGHSH and CDR2 LQKENI come from the germline V gene. The ends lost 4 bases at V and 1 base at J; junction bases unmatched: 2. The CDR3 has 15 amino acids. In nucleotides, the CDR3 is TGTGCCAGCTCACAAACAGGGGGCAGCAATCAGCCCCAGCATTTT. Translation: CASSQTGGSNQPQHF.

The chain couples TRBV5-6 to TRBJ1-4, with D tentatively TRBD1 (6 bases). The CDR3 runs 15 residues. With 1 base removed from V and 7 bases from J, the gap between germline ends came to 14 bases. The germline CDR1 and CDR2 sequences are SGHDT and YYEEEE. CDR3 nucleotides: TGTGCCAGCAGCTTGTTCTGGGACACCGGTGAAAAACTGTTTTTT. It translates to CASSLFWDTGEKLFF.

The gene calls are TRBV27 and TRBJ1-2; 8 nucleotides line up with TRBD1. Germline V gives CDR1 MNHEY, CDR2 SMNVEV (reference sequence). The CDR3 is 13 amino acids. J was trimmed by 8 bases and V by 4 bases; bases with no gene match: 6. CDR3 in amino acids: CASSSTGALGYTF. Written as DNA, the CDR3 is TGTGCCAGCAGTTCGACAGGGGCCTTGGGCTACACCTTC.

The chain links TRBV4-1 to TRBJ1-6, with 7 bases lining up with TRBD1. This CDR3 has 16 residues. Germline V gene sequence: CDR1 MGHRA, CDR2 YSYEKL. V lost 1 base, J lost 6 bases, and 6 bases stayed unmatched. CDR3 nucleotide sequence: TGCGCCAGCAGCCAAGTACAGGGGCGGGGTAATTCACCCCTCCACTTT. This encodes CASSQVQGRGNSPLHF.

The chain has TRBV19 and TRBJ2-1, with TRBD2 matching over 7 bases. The germline V gene has CDR1 LNHDA and CDR2 SQIVND (reference sequence). This CDR3 comprises 14 residues. The V segment lost 5 bases and the J segment 7 bases; nucleotides outside the gene matches: 8. CDR3 protein: CASSAGGSWNEQFF. CDR3 bases: TGTGCCAGTAGTGCGGGCGGGAGTTGGAATGAGCAGTTCTTC.